The clone carrying this T cell receptor beta chain was observed at least ten times. No antigen is known for it. Germline V gene sequence: CDR1 SGHRS, CDR2 YFSETQ. With 1 base removed from V and 4 bases from J, the gap between germline ends came to 9 bases. The CDR3 runs 15 residues. This sample is drawn from a study of response to subunit inactivated influenza vaccine. Whole-study results and caveats: That few new T cells are recruited by each seasonal influenza vaccination was the authors' suggestion.

Using its own MiXCR run on the RT-PCR reads, TCRdb lists one record per CDR3 protein. This table has roughly 670,000 distinct CDR3 sequences, 14% appearing once. This TCR came from a man aged 50-60 years who received an inactivated influenza vaccine. The chain is built from TRBV5-1 and TRBJ1-6, with unresolved D. Material: PBMCs from blood, obtained less than 15 days before vaccination. The CDR3 DNA follows: TGCGCCAGCAGCTTGAACCAGGTGTATAATTCACCCCTCCACTTT. It is translated as CASSLNQVYNSPLHF. The full variable domain, its missing parts supplied by reference TRBV5-1 and TRBJ1-6, is KAGVTQTPRYLIKTRGQQVTLSCSPISGHRSVSWYQQTPGQGLQFLFEYFSETQRNKGNFPGRFSGRQFSNSRSEMNVSTLELGDSALYLCASSLNQVYNSPLHFGNGTRLTVT.